Listed below are T cell receptor beta chains from one sample, sequenced in a study of CD8+ T cells in alopecia areata. The table came from immunoSEQ multiplex PCR; TCRdb's copy has only in-frame clones and leaves some out. The sample records about 150,000 clones, over 70% being singletons. Sequencing was performed on CD8+ T cells sorted from blood, taken at week 0. The receptors were sampled from a human donor with alopecia areata. Both conserved end residues are part of each CDR3. The order of the fields is J gene, clone size, V gene, D gene, CDR3 DNA, CDR3 protein. A D gene is named only where the DNA matches it firmly. Rows may omit the clone size; those that give it use once, few, many or a size class.

TRBJ2-3,once,TRBV7-9,TRBD2,TGTGCCAGCAGCCCCCACCGACGGGATAGCGGGAGTATGACAGATACGCAGTATTTT,CASSPHRRDSGSMTDTQYF
TRBJ2-1,.,TRBV7-6,.,TGTGCCAGCAGCCTCCCCTACAATGAGCAGTTCTTC,CASSLPYNEQFF
TRBJ2-1,.,TRBV2,.,TGTGCCAGCAGCGATCACGAGGTGCCTGAGCAGTTCTTC,CASSDHEVPEQFF
TRBJ2-3,.,TRBV7-3,.,TGTGCCAGCGGACTGCCGGGGGCAGATACGCAGTATTTT,CASGLPGADTQYF
TRBJ2-7,.,TRBV30,.,TGTGCCTGGATATCGGCAGGGGCCTACGAGCAGTACTTC,CAWISAGAYEQYF
TRBJ2-7,.,TRBV5-6,TRBD2,TGTGCCAGCAGCTTGGAACAGCGGGGGGGCCGGAGAGGCCAGTACTTC,CASSLEQRGGRRGQYF
TRBJ2-2,.,TRBV30,TRBD1,TGTGCCTGGAGCGACAGGGACGACCCGAACACCGGGGAGCTGTTTTTT,CAWSDRDDPNTGELFF
TRBJ1-2,.,TRBV29-1,.,TGCAGCGTTGATGCCGCCGGTTATGGCTACACCTTC,CSVDAAGYGYTF
TRBJ2-7,.,TRBV4-1,.,TGCGCCAGCAGCCAGCTACTAGGGGAACTCGACTTC,CASSQLLGELDF
TRBJ2-5,.,TRBV18,.,TGTGCCAGCTCACCTCCTTGGGGGACCCAGTACTTC,CASSPPWGTQYF
TRBJ2-1,.,TRBV10-1,TRBD2,TGCGCCAGCAGTCGGGACTACTCCTCCAATGAACAGTTCTTC,CASSRDYSSNEQFF
TRBJ2-7,.,TRBV29-1,.,TGCAGCGTTGAAGGGGGTGCCGACTACGAGCAGTACTTC,CSVEGGADYEQYF
TRBJ2-7,.,TRBV4-1,.,TGCGCCAGCAGCCAAGTTAGGGGGGAGGGCTACGAGCAGTACTTC,CASSQVRGEGYEQYF
TRBJ2-4,.,TRBV5-4,.,TGTGCCAGCAGCCCTCAGGACGGATTAGCCAAAAACATTCAGTACTTC,CASSPQDGLAKNIQYF
TRBJ2-1,.,TRBV25-1,.,TGTGCCAGCAGTGGGGGATCGGGGGGCAACGGGGATGAGCAGTTCTTC,CASSGGSGGNGDEQFF
TRBJ1-1,.,TRBV29-1,TRBD1,TGCAGCGTTGAGTTCGAGGGGGCCACGACTGAAGCTTTCTTT,CSVEFEGATTEAFF
TRBJ2-7,.,TRBV6-6,TRBD1,TGTGCCAGCAGTTGGGACAGGGAAATCAACGAGCAGTACTTC,CASSWDREINEQYF
TRBJ1-1,.,TRBV27,.,TGTGCCAGCGGACCGTTCACTGGGGCAGTTGACACTGAAGCTTTCTTT,CASGPFTGAVDTEAFF
TRBJ2-7,.,TRBV29-1,.,TGTAGCGCCGGTGGGGGCTACGAGCAGTACTTC,CSAGGGYEQYF
TRBJ1-5,.,TRBV5-5,.,TGTGCCAGCAGCAACAGAACCGTGGGGCAGCCCCAGCATTTT,CASSNRTVGQPQHF
TRBJ2-3,.,TRBV5-6,TRBD2,TGTGCCAGCAGCTTCCCTAGCGGGGACACAGATACGCAGTATTTT,CASSFPSGDTDTQYF
TRBJ2-4,few,TRBV29-1,.,TGCAGCGTTGAAGATCTAGCCAAAAACATTCAGTACTTC,CSVEDLAKNIQYF
TRBJ2-7,.,TRBV25-1,.,TGTGCCAGCAGTGAATTAGTCGAGCAGTACTTC,CASSELVEQYF
TRBJ2-4,few,TRBV11-2,TRBD2,TGTGCCAGCAGCCCCCGGGGGGACATTCAGTACTTC,CASSPRGDIQYF
TRBJ1-2,.,TRBV27,TRBD1,TGTGCCAGCAGTCCCAGGGGGGGGAACTATGGCTACACCTTC,CASSPRGGNYGYTF
TRBJ2-1,.,TRBV7-6,TRBD2,TGTGCCAGCAGCCGTGAGCCCCTAGCGGGGGATGAGCAGTTCTTC,CASSREPLAGDEQFF
TRBJ2-3,.,TRBV7-9,.,TGTGCCAGCAGCTTATCAGGGGACCGCACAGATACGCAGTATTTT,CASSLSGDRTDTQYF
TRBJ2-1,.,TRBV7-9,.,TGTGCCAGCAGCTTAGGAGTGGGACAAAGCTCCTACAATGAGCAGTTCTTC,CASSLGVGQSSYNEQFF
TRBJ1-5,.,TRBV25-1,.,TGTGCCAGCAGTGAATTAGGTCAGCCCCAGCATTTT,CASSELGQPQHF
TRBJ2-1,few,TRBV7-8,.,TGTGCCAGCAGCTTAAGTTTGCGGAGGGGTATCTATGAGCAGTTCTTC,CASSLSLRRGIYEQFF
TRBJ2-2,.,TRBV15,.,TGTGCCACCAGGACCGGTAATTGGGAGATTGGTGACGGGGAGCTGTTTTTT,CATRTGNWEIGDGELFF
TRBJ2-1,.,TRBV7-9,.,TGTGCCACGCTCTCCGAGGGTAGTGAGCAGTTCTTC,CATLSEGSEQFF
TRBJ2-6,.,TRBV29-1,.,TGCAGCGTTGAAGATCGGCCAGTCCTTGGGGGGGCCAACGTCCTGACTTTC,CSVEDRPVLGGANVLTF
TRBJ1-2,.,TRBV15,.,TGTGCCACCAGCAGAGCTTCGGGCCTCTATGGCTACACCTTC,CATSRASGLYGYTF
TRBJ2-7,.,TRBV7-2,TRBD2,TGTGCCAGCAGCCTAGCGGGACTAGCGGGAGCGTCCGAGCAGTACTTC,CASSLAGLAGASEQYF
TRBJ1-5,once,TRBV19,.,TGTGCCAGTAGCACAGGAGGCAATCAGCCCCAGCATTTT,CASSTGGNQPQHF
TRBJ1-4,.,TRBV30,.,TGTGCCTGGGTTTCTAATGAAAAACTGTTTTTT,CAWVSNEKLFF
TRBJ2-2,few,TRBV23-1,.,TGCGCCAGCAGTCAATTTGTAAAGTGCTGCACCGGGGAGCTGTTTTTT,CASSQFVKCCTGELFF
TRBJ2-7,.,TRBV10-2,TRBD1,TGCGCCAGTCACGGGACAGATAATTACGAGCAGTACTTC,CASHGTDNYEQYF
TRBJ2-7,few,TRBV5-1,.,TGCGCCAGCAGCTTGGGGACAGTCTACGAGCAGTACTTC,CASSLGTVYEQYF
TRBJ2-4,.,TRBV11-2,.,TGTGCCAGCAGCTTAGGGTTTGACATCTTAGCCAAAAACATTCAGTACTTC,CASSLGFDILAKNIQYF
TRBJ2-1,.,TRBV14,.,TGTGCCAGCAGCCACGTCTATGAGCAGTTCTTC,CASSHVYEQFF
TRBJ2-1,.,TRBV5-4,.,TGTGCCAGCAGCTCGGCATTGAGGGGTTTTGAGCAGTTCTTC,CASSSALRGFEQFF
TRBJ2-7,.,TRBV7-9,TRBD2,TGTGCCAGCAGTGGATCGGGGGGACTAGTCTCCTACGAGCAGTACTTC,CASSGSGGLVSYEQYF
TRBJ2-7,.,TRBV11-2,TRBD2,TGTGCCAGCAGCCCAGGGACTACCTACGAGCAGTACTTC,CASSPGTTYEQYF
TRBJ2-3,.,TRBV5-4,TRBD2,TGTGCCAGCAGCCCTTCGAGCGGGGGTGATACGCAGTATTTT,CASSPSSGGDTQYF
TRBJ1-2,.,TRBV7-8,.,TGTGCCAGCAGCTCCTCACAGGGCGCTAACTATGGCTACACCTTC,CASSSSQGANYGYTF
TRBJ1-2,.,TRBV7-9,.,TGTGCCAGCGAAAGATGTGGCTACACCTTC,CASERCGYTF
TRBJ2-7,.,TRBV4-1,TRBD2,TGCGCCAGCAGCCAAGCGGGGGGGCCTTACGAGCAGTACTTC,CASSQAGGPYEQYF
TRBJ2-1,.,TRBV28,TRBD2,TGTGCCAGCAGTCTAGAGGGGACTAGTTCTTTCAATGAGCAGTTCTTC,CASSLEGTSSFNEQFF
TRBJ2-7,.,TRBV29-1,.,TGCAGCGTTGAAAAAACAGGAAGCTCCTACGAGCAGTACTTC,CSVEKTGSSYEQYF
TRBJ2-1,.,TRBV27,TRBD2,TGTGCCAGCAGTTTGACGGCGGGAGCCTACAATGAGCAGTTCTTC,CASSLTAGAYNEQFF
TRBJ2-2,.,TRBV30,.,TGTGCCGCACGGGACGGCGGAACCAGGGAGCTGTTTTTT,CAARDGGTRELFF
TRBJ1-5,.,TRBV27,TRBD1,TGTGCCAGCAGTCCGAGGGACAGGGTGGTGGAGCCCCAGCATTTT,CASSPRDRVVEPQHF
TRBJ2-3,.,TRBV9,TRBD2,TGTGCCAGCAGCGTAGCTCGGGCTAGCGGGGGGAATCGGGATACGCAGTATTTT,CASSVARASGGNRDTQYF
TRBJ2-1,.,TRBV4-1,TRBD2,TGCGCCAGCAGCCAAAAGGGACAGGGATTGGCTAGCGGGAGGCACAATGAGCAGTTCTTC,CASSQKGQGLASGRHNEQFF
TRBJ2-7,few,TRBV29-1,TRBD1,TGCAGCGTTGAAGAGCCAGGGGGTACCCCCTACGAGCAGTACTTC,CSVEEPGGTPYEQYF